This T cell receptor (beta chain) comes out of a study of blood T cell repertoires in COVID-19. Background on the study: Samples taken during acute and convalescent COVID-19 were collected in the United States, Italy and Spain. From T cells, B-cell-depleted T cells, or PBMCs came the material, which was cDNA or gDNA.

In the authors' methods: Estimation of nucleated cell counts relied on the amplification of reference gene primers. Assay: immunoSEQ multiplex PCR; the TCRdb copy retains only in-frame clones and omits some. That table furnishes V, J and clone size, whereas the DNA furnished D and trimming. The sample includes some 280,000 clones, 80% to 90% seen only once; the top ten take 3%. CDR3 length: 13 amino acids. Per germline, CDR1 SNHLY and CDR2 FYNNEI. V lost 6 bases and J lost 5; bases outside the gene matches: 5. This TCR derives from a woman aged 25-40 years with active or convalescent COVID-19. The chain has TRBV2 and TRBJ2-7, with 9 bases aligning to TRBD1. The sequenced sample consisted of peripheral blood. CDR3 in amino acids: CASSRTGANEQYF. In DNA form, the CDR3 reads TGTGCCAGCAGCCGGACAGGGGCCAACGAGCAGTACTTC. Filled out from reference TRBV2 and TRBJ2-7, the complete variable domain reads EPEVTQTPSHQVTQMGQEVILRCVPISNHLYFYWYRQILGQKVEFLVSFYNNEISEKSEIFDDQFSVERPDGSNFTLKIRSTKLEDSAMYFCASSRTGANEQYFGPGTRLTVT.